This T cell receptor beta chain was obtained from a study of control samples from healthy donors and cancer patients. Only in-frame clones appear in the TCRdb table, and some are missing; sequencing was by immunoSEQ multiplex PCR. The profile shows some 150,000 clones, approximately 92% of them singletons. The CDR3 length is 12 residues. The V end lost 2 bases, the J end lost 4 bases, and 5 bases lay between the germline ends. Germline V gene lookup returns CDR1 MDHEN and CDR2 SYDVKM. This clonotype was obtained from a man aged 25 to 45 in good health. The specimen sequenced was blood. The genes are TRBV28 and TRBJ1-2; no reliable D call. For the CDR3, the DNA is TGTGCCAGCAGTTTAACTAGCTATGGCTACACCTTC. Translating gives CASSLTSYGYTF.